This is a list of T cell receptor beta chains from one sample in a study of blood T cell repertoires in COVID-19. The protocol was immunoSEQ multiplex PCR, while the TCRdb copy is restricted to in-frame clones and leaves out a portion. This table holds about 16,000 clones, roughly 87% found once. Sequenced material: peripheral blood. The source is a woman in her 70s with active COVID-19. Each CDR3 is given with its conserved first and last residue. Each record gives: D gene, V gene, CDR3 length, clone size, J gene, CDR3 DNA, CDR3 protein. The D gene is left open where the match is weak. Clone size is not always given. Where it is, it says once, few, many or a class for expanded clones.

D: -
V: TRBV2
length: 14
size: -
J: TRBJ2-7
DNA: TGTGCCAGCATACCCCCGGACAGAGCCTACGAGCAGTACTTC
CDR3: CASIPPDRAYEQYF

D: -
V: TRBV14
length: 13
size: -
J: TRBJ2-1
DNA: TGTGCCAGCAGCCCGATCGTAGACAATGAGCAGTTCTTC
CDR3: CASSPIVDNEQFF

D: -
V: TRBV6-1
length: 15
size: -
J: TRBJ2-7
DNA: TGTGCCAGCAGTGAAAGAGGGTGGAGCGCATACGAGCAGTACTTC
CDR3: CASSERGWSAYEQYF

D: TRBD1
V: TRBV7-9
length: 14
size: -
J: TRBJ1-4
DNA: TGTGCCAGCAGCTTTGCAGGGGGCGGGGAAAAACTGTTTTTT
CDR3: CASSFAGGGEKLFF

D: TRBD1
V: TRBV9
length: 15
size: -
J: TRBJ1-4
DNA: TGTGCCAGCAGCGTAGGGGACAGGAGTAATGAAAAACTGTTTTTT
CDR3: CASSVGDRSNEKLFF

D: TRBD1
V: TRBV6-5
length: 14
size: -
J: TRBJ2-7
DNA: TGTGCCAGCCGCCCCGGGACAGGCCGGGAGGAGCAGTACTTC
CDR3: CASRPGTGREEQYF

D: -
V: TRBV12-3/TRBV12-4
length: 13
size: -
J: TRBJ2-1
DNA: TGTGCCAGCAGCAACAGGGCGTTCAATGAGCAGTTCTTC
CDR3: CASSNRAFNEQFF

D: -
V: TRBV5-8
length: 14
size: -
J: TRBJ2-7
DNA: TGTGCCAGCAGCACTAGGAAGGGTCTTTACGAGCAGTACTTC
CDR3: CASSTRKGLYEQYF

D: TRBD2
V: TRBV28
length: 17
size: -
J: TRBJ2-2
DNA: TGTGCCAGCAGTTTACCAGCGGGAGGAACGAACACCGGGGAGCTGTTTTTT
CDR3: CASSLPAGGTNTGELFF

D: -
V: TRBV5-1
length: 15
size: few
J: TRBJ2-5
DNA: TGCGCCAGCAATGAGGGAGGCCCAAACCAAGAGACCCAGTACTTC
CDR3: CASNEGGPNQETQYF

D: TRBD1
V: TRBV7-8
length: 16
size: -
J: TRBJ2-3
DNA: TGTGCCAGCAGCTTAGTCTTACAGGGGGCGATAGATACGCAGTATTTT
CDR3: CASSLVLQGAIDTQYF

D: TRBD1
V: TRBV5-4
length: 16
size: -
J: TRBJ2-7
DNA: TGTGCCAGCAGCTCCAGTAACAGGGGAAACCTCTACGAGCAGTACTTC
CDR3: CASSSSNRGNLYEQYF

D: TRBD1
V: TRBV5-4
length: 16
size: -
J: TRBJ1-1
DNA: TGTGCCAGCCGACCGGCACCAGGGGGCAGGGACACTGAAGCTTTCTTT
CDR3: CASRPAPGGRDTEAFF

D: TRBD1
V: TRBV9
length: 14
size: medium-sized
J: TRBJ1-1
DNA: TGTGCCAGCAGCGTGACAGGGGGGAGGACTGAAGCTTTCTTT
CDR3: CASSVTGGRTEAFF

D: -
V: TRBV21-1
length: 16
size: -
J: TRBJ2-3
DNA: TGTGCCAGCAGCAAAGCCGAAGGGACTGATCAAGATACGCAGTATTTT
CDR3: CASSKAEGTDQDTQYF

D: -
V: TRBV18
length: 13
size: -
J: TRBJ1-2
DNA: TGTGCCAGCTCACCAGGACAGTACTATGGCTACACCTTC
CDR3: CASSPGQYYGYTF

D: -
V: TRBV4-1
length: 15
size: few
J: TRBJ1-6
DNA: TGCGCCAGCAGCCAAGCAAAGGGGGTGCTGGGGCCCCTCCACTTT
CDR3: CASSQAKGVLGPLHF

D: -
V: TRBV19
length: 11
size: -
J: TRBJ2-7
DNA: TGTGCCAGTAGTACCGGTTACGAGCAGTACTTC
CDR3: CASSTGYEQYF

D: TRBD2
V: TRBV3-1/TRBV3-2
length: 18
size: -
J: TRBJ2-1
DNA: TGTGCCAGCAGCCAAGATTATCTAGCGGGAGAACTTGTAAATGAGCAGTTCTTC
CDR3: CASSQDYLAGELVNEQFF

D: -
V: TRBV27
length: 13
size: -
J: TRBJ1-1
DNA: TGTGCCAGCAGGCTGAACAGGAACACTGAAGCTTTCTTT
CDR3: CASRLNRNTEAFF

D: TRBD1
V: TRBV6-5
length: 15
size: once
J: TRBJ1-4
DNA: TGTGCCAGCAGGGGGACAGCCTCAACTAATGAAAAACTGTTTTTT
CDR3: CASRGTASTNEKLFF

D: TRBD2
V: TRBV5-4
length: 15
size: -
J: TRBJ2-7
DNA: TGTGCCAGCGGCCTAACTAGCGGGAGGGGGTACGAGCAGTACTTC
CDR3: CASGLTSGRGYEQYF

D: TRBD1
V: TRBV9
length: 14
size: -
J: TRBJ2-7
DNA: TGTGCCAGCAGCCCAGCTGACAGGGCCCACGAGCAGTACTTC
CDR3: CASSPADRAHEQYF

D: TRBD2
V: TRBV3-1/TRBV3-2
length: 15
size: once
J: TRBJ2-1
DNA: TGTGCCAGCAGGCCTAGCGGGAGGGCCGTCGATGAGCAGTTCTTC
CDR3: CASRPSGRAVDEQFF